This T cell receptor beta chain was retrieved from a study of PD-1 and CTLA-4 blockade in melanoma. The count of this clone is one. Produced via immunoSEQ multiplex PCR; TCRdb's table is partial and in-frame only. The sample holds about 32,000 clones, 88% seen once. Sequences were derived from CD8+ T cells from peripheral blood, sampled from a patient given anti-PD-1 treatment. The sequence was collected from a human donor with melanoma.

This CDR3 is CASSVGHGGETQYF. CDR3 nucleotide sequence: TGTGCCAGCAGCGTAGGCCATGGGGGAGAGACCCAGTACTTC. This rearrangement joins TRBV9 to TRBJ2-5; D is tentatively TRBD1 or TRBD2 (5 bases each). Germline V gene sequence: CDR1 SGDLS, CDR2 YYNGEE. CDR3 length: 14 amino acids. The ends were cut back, 0 bases at V and 4 bases at J, with 10 bases in the middle.